This entry lists 17 T cell receptor beta chains sequenced from one sample in a study of identical twins. TCRdb reanalysed the 5' RACE reads using MiXCR and keeps one entry per CDR3 protein. The table records fewer than 500,000 distinct CDR3 sequences, 24% of them present only once. These data were likewise used in another study, on T cells expressing NK-cell markers.

The sequenced sample was CD4+ T cells sorted from blood. These receptors originate from a woman aged 18-29 years in good health.

The chain recombines TRBV9 with TRBJ2-2; D gene ambiguous. Germline CDR1 reads SGDLS; CDR2 reads YYNGEE. Trimming removed 0 bases from V and 1 base from J, with 7 bases in between. The CDR3 extends over 15 amino acids. In DNA, the CDR3 is TGTGCCAGCAGCGTAGGAATCAGGAACACCGGGGAGCTGTTTTTT. It is translated as CASSVGIRNTGELFF.

The table lists this clonotype with a few counts. V is TRBV11-1 and J is TRBJ2-1; D tentatively reads TRBD1 or TRBD2 (7 bases each). CDR3 length equals 19 residues. V was pared by 7 bases and J by 2 bases, with 27 bases between. Germline CDR1 reads SGHAT; CDR2 reads FQDESV (reference sequence). The CDR3 spells CASTPGQRGIAGPYNEQFF. DNA of the CDR3: TGTGCCAGCACCCCGGGACAGAGAGGGATAGCGGGCCCCTACAATGAGCAGTTCTTC.

The chain couples TRBV9 to TRBJ2-1; 11 bases fit TRBD2. The germline V gene encodes CDR1 SGDLS and CDR2 YYNGEE. The V gene end was trimmed by 3 bases and the J gene end by 9 bases; junction bases not matched to a gene: 8. This CDR3 comprises 15 residues. DNA for the CDR3: TGTGCCAGCAGCGCGACTAGCGGGAAATCCGTTGAGCAGTTCTTC. Protein: CASSATSGKSVEQFF.

The table lists this clonotype with a few counts. The chain recombines TRBV20-1 with TRBJ1-5; tentative D call: TRBD1 (6 bases). The CDR3 sequence is 16 residues long. CDR1 DFQATT and CDR2 SNEGSKA come from the germline V gene (reference sequence). Trimming stripped 3 bases from V and 6 bases from J, with 21 bases between. The CDR3 coding sequence is TGCAGTGCTAGGGGGTATACAGGGAGGATCGGTCAGCCCCAGCATTTT. It encodes CSARGYTGRIGQPQHF.

The rearrangement links TRBV20-1 to TRBJ1-2; TRBD1 aligns across 7 bases. Germline V lookup: CDR1 DFQATT, CDR2 SNEGSKA (reference sequence). The CDR3 covers 13 residues. V lost 3 bases, J lost 6 bases, and 7 bases stayed unmatched. CDR3 nucleotides: TGCAGTGCTAGCCTACAGGGGAGGCATGGCTACACCTTC. This translates into CSASLQGRHGYTF.

V and J are TRBV10-3 and TRBJ1-1, with TRBD1 matching 7 bases. V lost 11 bases and J lost 5; bases outside the gene matches: 17. CDR3 length: 15 residues. The V gene's germline CDR1 is ENHRY and CDR2 SYGVKD. CDR3 sequence reads: CASCDRALPSTEAFF. The CDR3 DNA is TGTGCCTCCTGTGACAGGGCCCTTCCATCGACTGAAGCTTTCTTT.

This clonotype was seen a few times. J is TRBJ2-7 and V is TRBV29-1; 8 bases match TRBD1. Losses at the gene ends were 1 base for V and 6 bases for J; bases not matched to a gene: 5. Germline V gene data show CDR1 as SQVTM and CDR2 as ANQGSEA. This CDR3 is built from 13 residues. CDR3 protein: CSVEGTGRIEQYF. Written as DNA, the CDR3 is TGCAGCGTTGAAGGGACAGGGCGGATCGAGCAGTACTTC.

The chain employs TRBV18 and TRBJ1-1, with D perhaps TRBD1 (5 bases). Germline CDR1 reads KGHSH; CDR2 reads LQKENI. The V end lost 3 bases, the J end lost 2 bases, and 13 bases lay between the germline ends. The CDR3 loop spans 15 amino acids. The DNA of the CDR3 is TGTGCCAGCTCACCGACCGGGACCGTAAACACTGAAGCTTTCTTT. Its translation is CASSPTGTVNTEAFF.

The V call is TRBV11-2, the J call TRBJ2-6; TRBD2 aligns across 7 bases. With 5 bases clipped from V and 1 base from J, the junction kept 17 bases outside the gene matches. Germline V CDR1 and CDR2: SGHAT, FQNNGV. CDR3 length: 20 amino acids. The chain's CDR3 is CASSRDVGGSPPSGANVLTF. CDR3 bases: TGTGCCAGCAGCCGAGATGTCGGCGGGAGCCCCCCATCTGGGGCCAACGTCCTGACTTTC. The full variable domain, with the rest looked up from reference TRBV11-2 and TRBJ2-6, is EAGVAQSPRYKIIEKRQSVAFWCNPISGHATLYWYQQILGQGPKLLIQFQNNGVVDDSQLPKDRFSAERLKGVDSTLKIQPAKLEDSAVYLCASSRDVGGSPPSGANVLTFGAGSRLTVL.

This clonotype has a handful of counts. This rearrangement joins TRBV20-1 to TRBJ2-4; 8 positions match TRBD2. V gave up 5 bases and J gave up 0 bases; unmatched junction bases: 9. The germline CDR1 and CDR2 sequences are DFQATT and SNEGSKA (reference sequence). The CDR3 is 16 amino acids. Written as DNA, the CDR3 is TGCAGTGCTCCTCCGGGGGGGGCCCCAGCCAAAAACATTCAGTACTTC. As protein: CSAPPGGAPAKNIQYF.

This clonotype was seen a handful of times. The V and J genes are TRBV29-1 and TRBJ1-1; 10 nucleotides match TRBD1. In germline, CDR1 is SQVTM, CDR2 ANQGSEA. The CDR3 runs 13 residues. V shed 7 bases and J 5 bases; nucleotides not matched to a gene: 7. CDR3 sequence reads: CSAGQGEGTEAFF. In DNA form, the CDR3 reads TGCAGCGCTGGACAGGGGGAGGGGACTGAAGCTTTCTTT.

This clonotype has only a few counts. V gene TRBV7-7 combines with J gene TRBJ2-3; TRBD1 aligns across 9 bases. The CDR3 is 17 residues long. Germline V gene data show CDR1 as SSHAT and CDR2 as FNYEAQ (reference sequence). The V segment lost 4 bases and the J segment 1 base; nucleotides outside the gene matches: 9. DNA of the CDR3: TGTGCCAGCAGCTCGGGACAGGGCCCACTCGGCACAGATACGCAGTATTTT. Protein: CASSSGQGPLGTDTQYF.

In this sample, this clonotype turned up once. The V call is TRBV12-3 or TRBV12-4, the J call TRBJ2-2; D call uncertain. This CDR3 has 15 amino acids. Trimming removed 0 bases at V and 4 bases at J, with 9 bases between. CDR3 loop: CASSLALGSTGELFF. CDR3 bases: TGTGCCAGCAGTTTAGCGCTGGGGTCCACCGGGGAGCTGTTTTTT.

V and J are TRBV20-1 and TRBJ1-1, with TRBD1 matching over 7 bases. The V gene end was trimmed by 6 bases and the J gene end by 1 base; junction bases not matched to a gene: 8. This CDR3 comprises 14 residues. Looked up from germline, CDR1 is DFQATT and CDR2 is SNEGSKA (reference sequence). CDR3: CSARTGGGNTEAFF. CDR3 sequence (DNA): TGCAGTGCGAGGACAGGAGGCGGGAACACTGAAGCTTTCTTT.

The V gene is TRBV10-1, the J gene TRBJ2-1; D not resolved. Germline V gene data show CDR1 as WNHNN and CDR2 as SYGVQD (reference sequence). V shed 2 bases and J shed 8 bases, with 13 bases lying between them. The CDR3 loop spans 14 amino acids. CDR3 region: CASSERHTADEQFF. The CDR3 coding sequence is TGCGCCAGCAGTGAGAGACATACGGCCGATGAGCAGTTCTTC.

This clonotype occurred a few times. This chain links TRBV7-9 with TRBJ2-7; 11 bases match TRBD2. CDR1 is SEHNR and CDR2 is FQNEAQ in the germline V gene (reference sequence). CDR3 length equals 15 residues. V was clipped by 4 bases and J by 6 bases; unmatched bases: 8. The CDR3, as DNA: TGTGCCAGCAGCTCACCTGCGGGGACTAGCGGCGAGCAGTACTTC. This encodes CASSSPAGTSGEQYF.

The chain employs TRBV12-3 or TRBV12-4 and TRBJ1-2; D unresolved. The CDR3 is 11 amino acids. The V and J ends lost 5 bases and 6 bases respectively, with 7 bases between them. The CDR3 loop is CASSVRHGYTF. The CDR3 DNA follows: TGTGCCAGCAGTGTCCGGCATGGCTACACCTTC.